The clone carrying this T cell receptor beta chain is a singleton in its sample. CDR1 is MNHNS and CDR2 is SASEGT in the germline V gene. With 5 bases removed from V and 6 bases from J, the gap between germline ends came to 13 bases. The CDR3 totals 14 residues. The sample belongs to a study of cytomegalovirus exposure and HLA in healthy donors. The primer mix had 60 Vbeta and 13 Jbeta primers. Clones were read by immunoSEQ multiplex PCR, and TCRdb kept only the in-frame ones, dropping some. The sample holds about 220,000 clones; around 75% are singletons and the top ten take 1.8%. The receptor's source is a woman aged 30 to 39 in good health and CMV-seronegative. V is TRBV6-1 and J is TRBJ2-2; TRBD1 might be the D (5 bases). Sequencing was performed on PBMCs. CDR3 DNA sequence: TGTGCCAGCAGTCCCGTGGGGCAACCCGGGGAGCTGTTTTTT. It is translated as CASSPVGQPGELFF.